A selection of T cell receptor beta chains follows, all from one sample in a study of tumor-infiltrating lymphocytes in localized non-small cell lung cancer. Libraries were prepared by immunoSEQ multiplex PCR; TCRdb keeps only in-frame clonotypes and omits some of them. There are approximately 6,200 clones in the sample; about 69% occur only once, and over 11% lies in the top ten. The sequencing input was lung tumor tissue. The source of these receptors is a human donor with non-small cell lung cancer. CDR3s include the opening cysteine and the closing phenylalanine or tryptophan. The D gene is left open where the match is weak.

>TRBJ1-3|TRBV29-1|NA
CSVVGVPKGSGNTIYF
TGCAGCGTTGTTGGGGTCCCCAAAGGGTCTGGAAACACCATATATTTT
>TRBJ2-7|TRBV15|TRBD1
CATSRDFGDRGYEQYF
TGTGCCACCAGCAGAGATTTTGGGGACAGGGGTTACGAGCAGTACTTC
>TRBJ2-1|TRBV6-4|NA
CASSMTRENEQFF
TGTGCCAGCAGCATGACTCGAGAGAATGAGCAGTTCTTC
>TRBJ1-3|TRBV19|NA
CASSRGLGNTIYF
TGTGCCAGTAGCAGGGGACTTGGGAACACCATATATTTT
>TRBJ2-3|TRBV14|NA
CASSRREVNTQYF
TGTGCCAGCAGCCGCAGGGAAGTAAATACGCAGTATTTT
>TRBJ2-2|TRBV11-1|TRBD1
CASSYHPGQGASGELFF
TGTGCCAGCAGTTACCACCCGGGACAGGGGGCATCCGGGGAGCTGTTTTTT
>TRBJ2-3|TRBV28|NA
CASSFRPPLSTDTQYF
TGTGCCAGCAGTTTCCGTCCCCCACTAAGCACAGATACGCAGTATTTT
>TRBJ2-2|TRBV2|NA
CASSLFGPNTGELFF
TGTGCCAGCAGTCTATTCGGCCCGAACACCGGGGAGCTGTTTTTT
>TRBJ2-2|TRBV9|NA
CASSVRGLDTGELFF
TGTGCCAGCAGCGTGAGGGGGTTAGACACCGGGGAGCTGTTTTTT
>TRBJ2-5|TRBV5-1|TRBD1
CASCTTGGETQYF
TGCGCCAGCTGCACGACAGGGGGAGAGACCCAGTACTTC
>TRBJ1-4|TRBV6-8|NA
CASSHIIRAQNEKLFF
TGTGCCAGCAGTCACATCATTAGAGCCCAGAATGAAAAACTGTTTTTT
>TRBJ1-3|TRBV2|NA
CASSRQGSGNTIYF
TGTGCCAGCTCGCGTCAGGGCTCTGGAAACACCATATATTTT
>TRBJ1-1|TRBV4-1|NA
CASSQGLLNTEAFF
TGCGCCAGCAGCCAGGGACTCCTGAACACTGAAGCTTTCTTT